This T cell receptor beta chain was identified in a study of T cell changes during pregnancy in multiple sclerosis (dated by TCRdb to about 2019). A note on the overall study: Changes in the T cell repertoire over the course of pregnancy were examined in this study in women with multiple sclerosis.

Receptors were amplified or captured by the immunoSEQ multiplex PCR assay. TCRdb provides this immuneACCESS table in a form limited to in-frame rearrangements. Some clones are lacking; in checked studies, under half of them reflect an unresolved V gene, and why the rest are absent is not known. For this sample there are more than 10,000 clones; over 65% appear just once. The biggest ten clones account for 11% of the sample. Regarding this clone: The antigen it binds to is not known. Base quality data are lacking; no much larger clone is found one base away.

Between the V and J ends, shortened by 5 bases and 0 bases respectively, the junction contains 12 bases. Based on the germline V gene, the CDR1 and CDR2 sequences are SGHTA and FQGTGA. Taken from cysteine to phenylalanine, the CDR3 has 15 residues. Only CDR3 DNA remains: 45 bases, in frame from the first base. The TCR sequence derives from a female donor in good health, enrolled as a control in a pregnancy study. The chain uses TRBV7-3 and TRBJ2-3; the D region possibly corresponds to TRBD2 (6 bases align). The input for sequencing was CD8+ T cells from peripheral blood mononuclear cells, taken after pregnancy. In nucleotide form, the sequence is TGTGCCAGCAGCCCTCTAGCGAGTAGCACAGATACGCAGTATTTT. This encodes CASSPLASSTDTQYF. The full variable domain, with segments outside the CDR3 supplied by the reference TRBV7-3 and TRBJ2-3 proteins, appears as GAGVSQTPSNKVTEKGKYVELRCDPISGHTALYWYRQSLGQGPEFLIYFQGTGAADDSGLPNDRFFAVRPEGSVSTLKIQRTERGDSAVYLCASSPLASSTDTQYFGPGTRLTVL.